Below, 26 T cell receptor beta chains from the same sample are listed, as sequenced in a study of OX40 agonist ivuxolimab in advanced cancers. Library creation used the immunoSEQ multiplex PCR assay. The clones in this table, taken by TCRdb from immuneACCESS, are in-frame only. Not every clone is retained; where verified, under half of the shortfall comes from an unresolved V gene, and the cause of the rest is unknown. In this sample the table shows fewer than 85,000 clones, 83% of which occur a single time. The top ten clonotypes cover approximately 0.8% of the sample. Sequencing was performed on CD4+ or CD8+ T cells sorted from blood, taken in a trial of the OX40 agonist ivuxolimab. The receptors originated from an adult with an advanced solid tumor such as melanoma, head and neck, liver or kidney cancer.

The chain recombines TRBV28 with TRBJ1-2, with TRBD1 matching 10 bases. This CDR3 has 14 amino acids. Trimming at V came to 7 bases and at J to 6 bases, leaving 8 bases not matched to a gene. Per germline, CDR1 MDHEN and CDR2 SYDVKM. As DNA, the CDR3 is TGTGCCAGCACCCACGGACAGGGGGTGGATGGCTACACCTTC. Protein sequence: CASTHGQGVDGYTF.

The sample holds a few counts of this clone. The gene calls are TRBV5-1 and TRBJ1-1; a possible D gene is TRBD1 (5 bases). V gave up 2 bases and J gave up 1 base, with 15 bases separating them. CDR1 and CDR2 from the germline V gene are SGHRS and YFSETQ. The CDR3 runs 16 residues. The CDR3 here is CASSLEPGRTNTEAFF. In nucleotides, the CDR3 is TGCGCCAGCAGCTTAGAACCGGGACGGACGAACACTGAAGCTTTCTTT.

This clone showed up just once. V usage is TRBV9 and J usage is TRBJ1-5; D gene uncertain. Trimming stripped 5 bases from V and 7 bases from J, with 19 bases between. The CDR3 extends over 15 amino acids. Germline CDR1 reads SGDLS; CDR2 reads YYNGEE. CDR3 in amino acids: CASSPGGGFGQPQHF. For the CDR3, the DNA is TGTGCCAGCAGTCCCGGCGGAGGCTTCGGGCAGCCCCAGCATTTT.

This clone was recorded only once. The J gene is TRBJ1-5, the V gene TRBV11-3; D is ambiguous. CDR3 length equals 13 residues. Germline V gene lookup returns CDR1 SGHNT and CDR2 YENEEA. The V end lost 3 bases, the J end lost 3 bases, and 6 bases lay between the germline ends. This CDR3 is CASSLSNNQPQHF. DNA of the CDR3: TGTGCCAGCAGCTTGAGTAACAATCAGCCCCAGCATTTT.

The chain joins TRBV11-2 to TRBJ2-5, with 8 nucleotides matching TRBD1. The ends lost 5 bases at V and 2 bases at J; junction bases unmatched: 1. CDR3 size: 13 residues. CDR1 is SGHAT and CDR2 is FQNNGV in the germline V gene. The CDR3 bases are TGTGCCAGCAGCCGGGACAGGCAAGAGACCCAGTACTTC. Amino acid sequence: CASSRDRQETQYF.

The V call is TRBV11-3, the J call TRBJ1-2; TRBD1 aligns across 9 bases. The V gene end was trimmed by 5 bases and the J gene end by 4 bases; junction bases not matched to a gene: 5. The CDR3 runs 14 residues. Germline V gene lookup returns CDR1 SGHNT and CDR2 YENEEA. Here the CDR3 reads CASSPGQGSYGYTF. CDR3 nucleotide sequence: TGTGCCAGCAGCCCCGGACAGGGGAGCTATGGCTACACCTTC.

The V gene is TRBV10-1, the J gene TRBJ2-7; D uncertain. The CDR3 contains 10 residues. Germline CDR1 and CDR2: WNHNN and SYGVQD (reference sequence). V lost 2 bases and J lost 7, with 3 bases in between. CDR3 in amino acids: CASSEQEQYF. The CDR3 nucleotides are TGCGCCAGCAGTGAGCAGGAGCAGTACTTC.

The chain uses TRBV4-3 and TRBJ1-2; D might be TRBD1 (6 bases). The CDR3 contains 15 residues. V lost 1 base and J lost 8, with 17 bases in between. Germline lookup yields CDR1 LGHNA and CDR2 YSLEER. The CDR3 sequence is CASSQGGGRARGYTF. CDR3 nucleotide sequence: TGCGCCAGCAGCCAAGGCGGGGGCAGGGCGAGGGGCTACACCTTC.

V usage is TRBV10-2 and J usage is TRBJ1-6, with D maybe TRBD1 (5 bases). Germline values: CDR1 WSHSY, CDR2 SAAADI. Trimming stripped 7 bases from V and 4 bases from J, with 14 bases between. The CDR3 is 15 amino acids. DNA for the CDR3: TGCGCCAGCAATAAAGGACAAGAGTATAATTCACCCCTCCACTTT. Its translation: CASNKGQEYNSPLHF.

The rearrangement links TRBV7-2 to TRBJ1-2, with D possibly being TRBD1 (5 bases). Trimming removed 3 bases at V and 12 bases at J, with 14 bases between. CDR3 length equals 12 residues. Germline V gives CDR1 SGHTA, CDR2 FQGNSA. The CDR3, as DNA: TGTGCCAGCAGCTTTCAAGACAGCTGGCACACCTTC. This sequence encodes CASSFQDSWHTF. The full variable domain, rest sourced from reference TRBV7-2 and TRBJ1-2, is GAGVSQSPSNKVTEKGKDVELRCDPISGHTALYWYRQSLGQGLEFLIYFQGNSAPDKSGLPSDRFSAERTGGSVSTLTIQRTQQEDSAVYLCASSFQDSWHTFGSGTRLTVV.

The gene calls are TRBV7-6 and TRBJ2-1; 9 bases are a match to TRBD1. V lost 3 bases and J lost 6; bases outside the gene matches: 6. The CDR3 runs 15 residues. Germline CDR1 SGHVS, CDR2 FNYEAQ. The CDR3 DNA is TGTGCCAGCAGCTTTACAGGGGGCCTAGGCAATGAGCAGTTCTTC. Residues: CASSFTGGLGNEQFF.

V usage is TRBV7-8 and J usage is TRBJ2-3, with D possibly being TRBD1 (6 bases). Between the trimmed V and J ends, which lost 1 base and 4 bases, there was a span of 6 bases. This CDR3 spans 13 amino acids. CDR1 and CDR2 from the germline V gene are SGHVS and FQNEAQ. CDR3 region: CASSLDRADTQYF. CDR3 nucleotide sequence: TGTGCCAGCAGCTTAGACAGGGCAGATACGCAGTATTTT. The full variable domain, with the rest looked up from reference TRBV7-8 and TRBJ2-3, is GAGVSQSPRYKVAKRGQDVALRCDPISGHVSLFWYQQALGQGPEFLTYFQNEAQLDKSGLPSDRFFAERPEGSVSTLKIQRTQQEDSAVYLCASSLDRADTQYFGPGTRLTVL.

The gene calls are TRBV7-2 and TRBJ2-7; a possible D gene is TRBD2 (5 bases). V was shortened by 1 base and J by 6 bases, with 13 bases between the two germline ends. This CDR3 has 14 amino acids. Germline lookup yields CDR1 SGHTA and CDR2 FQGNSA. The CDR3 loop is CASSLGSRGSEQYF. The CDR3 coding sequence is TGTGCCAGCAGCTTAGGCTCCCGGGGTAGCGAGCAGTACTTC.

CDR3 DNA sequence: TGTGCCAGCAGTTTAGGAGATAGGAGGGGTACGCAGTATTTT. Protein: CASSLGDRRGTQYF. The V and J genes are TRBV28 and TRBJ2-3, with D maybe TRBD2 (6 bases). V was cut by 2 bases and J by 8 bases, with 14 bases left in between. The length of the CDR3 is 14 residues. CDR1 and CDR2 (germline): MDHEN, SYDVKM.

The rearrangement uses TRBV28 and TRBJ1-1, with a possible D match to TRBD1 (6 bases). V dropped 4 bases and J dropped 1 base, with 7 bases sitting between them. The germline V gene has CDR1 MDHEN and CDR2 SYDVKM. The CDR3 is made up of 13 amino acids. The CDR3 is CASSSGENTEAFF. The CDR3 DNA is TGTGCCAGCAGTTCAGGGGAGAACACTGAAGCTTTCTTT.

The chain uses TRBV2 and TRBJ2-5; D possibly corresponds to TRBD1 (5 bases). The CDR3 contains 14 residues. The V end lost 5 bases, the J end lost 3 bases, and 13 bases lay between the germline ends. Germline assignment: CDR1 SNHLY and CDR2 FYNNEI. The chain's CDR3 is CASSSRQTEETQYF. In nucleotides, the CDR3 is TGTGCCAGCAGTTCAAGACAGACTGAAGAGACCCAGTACTTC.

The chain is built from TRBV9 and TRBJ1-3; no clear D. The CDR3 totals 12 residues. Germline V gene data show CDR1 as SGDLS and CDR2 as YYNGEE. V shed 4 bases and J shed 4 bases, with 6 bases lying between them. CDR3 bases: TGTGCCAGCAGCACCTACGGAAACACCATATATTTT. Its protein is CASSTYGNTIYF.

This clone was recorded only once. The chain uses TRBV7-3 and TRBJ2-5; 8 bases fit TRBD2. CDR1 is SGHTA and CDR2 is FQGTGA in the germline V gene. The CDR3 runs to 15 residues. V shed 1 base, J shed 2 bases, and the junction held 3 bases outside the gene matches. The CDR3 sequence: CASSLIAGPQETQYF. For the CDR3, the DNA is TGTGCCAGCAGCTTAATAGCGGGGCCACAAGAGACCCAGTACTTC.

This clone was counted between two and nine times. This rearrangement joins TRBV7-6 to TRBJ2-7; 9 bases fit TRBD1. Trimming took 5 bases from V and 0 from J; bases not matched to a gene: 5. The CDR3 is made up of 15 amino acids. Germline CDR1 and CDR2: SGHVS and FNYEAQ. The CDR3 bases are TGTGCCAGCAGCCCCGGACAGGGGAGCTCCTACGAGCAGTACTTC. Translation gives CASSPGQGSSYEQYF.

The chain joins TRBV5-1 to TRBJ2-3; tentatively, D is TRBD2 (6 bases). Between the trimmed V and J ends, which lost 0 bases and 0 bases, there was a span of 8 bases. Germline assignment: CDR1 SGHRS and CDR2 YFSETQ. This CDR3 region has 15 residues. The CDR3 loop reads CASSLEGTSTDTQYF. The CDR3 coding sequence is TGCGCCAGCAGCTTGGAGGGGACTAGCACAGATACGCAGTATTTT.

J is TRBJ2-5 and V is TRBV15; 11 nucleotides line up with TRBD1. J lost 5 bases, V lost 5 bases, and 7 bases had no gene match. The CDR3 sequence is 15 residues long. The V gene's germline CDR1 is LNHNV and CDR2 YYDKDF (reference sequence). The CDR3 reads CATSGGTGGQETQYF. The CDR3 DNA reads TGTGCCACCAGCGGCGGGACAGGGGGGCAGGAGACCCAGTACTTC.

The chain links TRBV18 to TRBJ2-4; 8 bases match TRBD2. The CDR3 has 17 amino acids. V gave up 0 bases and J gave up 6 bases; unmatched junction bases: 10. Germline loops: CDR1 KGHSH, CDR2 LQKENI. CDR3 amino acids: CASSPPASGSMLNIQYF. CDR3 DNA sequence: TGTGCCAGCTCACCACCGGCGAGCGGGAGCATGTTAAACATTCAGTACTTC.

V gene TRBV7-3 combines with J gene TRBJ2-7, with 13 bases matching TRBD2. Germline loops: CDR1 SGHTA, CDR2 FQGTGA. This CDR3 region has 14 residues. V shed 4 bases, J shed 8 bases, and the junction held 5 bases outside the gene matches. CDR3 protein: CASSSPGLAGKQYF. CDR3 sequence (DNA): TGTGCCAGCAGCTCCCCGGGACTAGCGGGAAAGCAGTACTTC.

V usage is TRBV19 and J usage is TRBJ2-1; 7 nucleotides agree with TRBD2. The CDR3 consists of 15 residues. Germline CDR1 and CDR2: LNHDA and SQIVND (reference sequence). With 4 bases clipped from V and 5 bases from J, the junction kept 8 bases outside the gene matches. Here the CDR3 DNA reads TGTGCCAGTAGTACAGGGAGGACTAGGGACAATGAGCAGTTCTTC. Translated, it gives CASSTGRTRDNEQFF.

The chain employs TRBV9 and TRBJ1-3, with D perhaps matching TRBD1 (5 bases). The germline V and J ends were trimmed by 7 bases and 0 bases, with 11 bases remaining between them. The CDR3 runs 14 residues. Germline loops: CDR1 SGDLS, CDR2 YYNGEE. CDR3 DNA sequence: TGTGCCAGCGGGACGGCAAGCTCTGGAAACACCATATATTTT. Translated: CASGTASSGNTIYF.

The chain has TRBV5-1 and TRBJ2-7, with 10 positions matching TRBD2. In germline, CDR1 is SGHRS, CDR2 YFSETQ. There are 15 residues in the CDR3. V lost 1 base to trimming and J lost 7 bases; unmatched junction nucleotides: 8. CDR3 in DNA: TGCGCCAGCAGCTTGAATAGGCTAGCGGGGGTTGAGCAGTACTTC. This gives the protein CASSLNRLAGVEQYF.